This note documents a single T cell receptor (beta chain) sequence. Each recovered donor of Cohort 3 presented with two negative PCRs, clearance, or symptom resolution. With 8 bases removed from V and 5 bases from J, the gap between germline ends came to 19 bases. CDR3 size: 15 residues. Germline V gene data show CDR1 as LGHNT and CDR2 as FRNRAP. The data were produced by immunoSEQ multiplex PCR, yet TCRdb's version contains in-frame clones alone and is incomplete. The table has approximately 470,000 clones, 87% seen once. This entry belongs to a study of blood T cell repertoires in COVID-19. As for the study in general: Donors in the United States, Italy and Spain gave samples during acute or convalescent COVID-19.

The clonotype originates from a woman aged 18-35 years who had recovered from COVID-19. Sequencing input: PBMCs or T cells enriched from blood (not recorded which). This chain connects TRBV12-5 to TRBJ1-5; D gene unclear. The CDR3 coding sequence is TGTGCTAGTTTAGGAGGGAATGGGCTATATCAGCCCCAGCATTTT. Its translation is CASLGGNGLYQPQHF.